This T cell receptor (beta chain) is drawn from a study of blood T cells in healthy people across ages. With a J-beta primer mix and a sample-barcoded 5' primer, a second PCR ran about 6 to 11 cycles. TCRdb processed the 5' RACE reads anew with MiXCR; each CDR3 protein has one entry. Of 1.4 million to 1.5 million distinct CDR3 sequences listed, around 42% are singletons. Germline V gene data show CDR1 as MGHRA and CDR2 as YSYEKL. The CDR3 runs 20 residues. V lost 4 bases and J lost 1; bases outside the gene matches: 19. Sequenced material: blood. The J gene is TRBJ2-7, the V gene TRBV4-1, with 10 bases identical to TRBD2. This TCR was sampled from a woman between 18 and 29 years old in good health. Here the CDR3 reads CASSLRGQGAISGRSYEQYF. In DNA form, the CDR3 reads TGCGCCAGCAGCCTTCGGGGGCAGGGGGCAATTAGCGGGAGGTCCTACGAGCAGTACTTC.